Sequencing of this T cell receptor (beta chain) was carried out in a study of a mutant IDH1 vaccine in newly diagnosed glioma. Study results and caveats: Pseudoprogression seemed unrelated to changes in top peripheral T cell clonotypes.

Sequenced by immunoSEQ multiplex PCR; TCRdb stores in-frame clones only, minus some. The table has some 120,000 clones, roughly 75% seen once. Regarding time point: week 11, during vaccination. The study gave 300 ug of mutant IDH1 20-mer peptide per vaccine dose, with topical imiquimod. Donor tumors were new WHO grade 3 or 4 IDH1-mutant, ATRX-lost astrocytomas. A remark on this clone: No antigen is known for it.

The CDR3 covers 15 residues. V was clipped by 1 base and J by 2 bases; unmatched bases: 3. The germline V gene encodes CDR1 SEHNR and CDR2 FQNEAQ (reference sequence). This specimen consisted of PBMCs, obtained from a glioma patient whose treatment included an IDH1 peptide vaccine. This clonotype originated in a man aged 35 to 55 with glioma. The rearrangement joins TRBV7-9 to TRBJ2-7; 9 bases align to TRBD2. CDR3 residues: CASSLGLAAAYEQYF. The CDR3 DNA sequence: TGTGCCAGCAGCTTAGGACTAGCGGCTGCCTACGAGCAGTACTTC.